The T cell receptor beta chain under discussion was sequenced for a study of blood T cell repertoires in COVID-19. Study details: Sites across the United States, Italy and Spain contributed samples from acute and convalescent COVID-19. In each case, the material was cDNA or gDNA derived from T cells, B-cell-depleted T cells, or PBMCs.

Germline loops: CDR1 ENHRY, CDR2 SYGVKD. Between the trimmed V and J ends, which lost 8 bases and 3 bases, there was a span of 11 bases. CDR3 length: 13 amino acids. As originally analysed: Reference gene primer amplification yielded estimated nucleated cell counts. Using immunoSEQ multiplex PCR, the repertoire was profiled, and TCRdb retains in-frame clones only, with some absent. The V and J calls and clone size come from that table; D and trimming were worked out from the DNA. Of 210,000 or so clones in the sample, about four fifths are singletons; the top ten hold approximately 12%. The J gene is TRBJ2-1, the V gene TRBV10-3; the D gene is possibly TRBD1 (5 bases). The sample comprised peripheral blood. The receptor was derived from a woman aged 35 to 49 with acute or convalescent COVID-19. The CDR3 spells CAISEGDYNEQFF. In nucleotides, the CDR3 is TGTGCCATCTCCGAAGGGGACTACAATGAGCAGTTCTTC.